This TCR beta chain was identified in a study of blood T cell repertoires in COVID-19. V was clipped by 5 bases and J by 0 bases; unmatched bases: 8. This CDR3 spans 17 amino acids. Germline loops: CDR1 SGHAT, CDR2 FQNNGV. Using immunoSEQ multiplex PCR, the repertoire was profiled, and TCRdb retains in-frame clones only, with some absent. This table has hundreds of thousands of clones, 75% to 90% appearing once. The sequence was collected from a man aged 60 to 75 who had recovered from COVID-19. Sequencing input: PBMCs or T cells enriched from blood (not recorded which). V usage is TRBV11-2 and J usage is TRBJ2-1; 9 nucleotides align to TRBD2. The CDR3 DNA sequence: TGTGCCAGCAGCAATCTTTTTAGCGGGAGCTCCTACAATGAGCAGTTCTTC. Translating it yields CASSNLFSGSSYNEQFF.